This section outlines one T cell receptor beta chain sequence together with its context. What it recognizes is unknown. The data are from a study of T cell responses to AZD1222 COVID-19 vaccine. Overall study results and limits: Spike-specific TCR breadth and depth rose after two AZD1222 doses.

Germline loops: CDR1 MNHEY, CDR2 SVGAGI. With 0 bases removed from V and 3 bases from J, the gap between germline ends came to 14 bases. CDR3 length: 16 amino acids. Generated by immunoSEQ multiplex PCR, the TCRdb table keeps only in-frame clones and is missing some. This sample yields roughly 80,000 clones, of which more than 80% are seen a single time; 5.7% belongs to the top ten. This TCR derives from an adult in good health. Specimen: peripheral blood, collected on day 0 of AZD1222 vaccination. The chain combines TRBV6-5 with TRBJ1-2; a possible D gene is TRBD1 (6 bases). The chain's CDR3 is CASSYSHGTPYYGYTF. The CDR3 DNA follows: TGTGCCAGCAGTTACTCACACGGGACACCGTACTATGGCTACACCTTC.